The 20 T cell receptor beta chains below all came from one sample that was sequenced in a study of CD8 T cells in ankylosing spondylitis. Findings and caveats of the study: Seemingly distinctive of ankylosing spondylitis blood was a TCR beta motif formed by eight highly homologous variants.

TCRdb re-derived calls from the 5' RACE reads in MiXCR, one entry per CDR3 protein. The repertoire holds roughly 370,000 distinct CDR3 sequences, with 20% to 25% as singletons. Antigens for these TCRs are unknown. The sequenced sample was blood, either unsorted or a sorted T cell fraction (not recorded which). The origin of the receptors is a male donor with ankylosing spondylitis.

The gene calls are TRBV12-3 or TRBV12-4 and TRBJ2-5; 7 bases map to TRBD1. The CDR3 loop spans 14 amino acids. Trimming at V came to 7 bases and at J to 5 bases, leaving 10 bases not matched to a gene. The chain's CDR3 is CASKDRRTLETQYF. As DNA, the CDR3 is TGTGCCAGCAAGGACAGGAGGACCTTGGAGACCCAGTACTTC.

The chain carries TRBV27 and TRBJ2-7; perhaps TRBD1 as D (6 bases). There are 14 residues in the CDR3. V was pared by 6 bases and J by 3 bases, with 15 bases between. Germline V gene lookup returns CDR1 MNHEY and CDR2 SMNVEV (reference sequence). CDR3 residues: CASRHSRGFYEQYF. The CDR3 DNA is TGTGCCAGCAGGCACTCCAGGGGCTTCTACGAGCAGTACTTC.

In its sample, this clonotype was seen a few times. The chain links TRBV12-3 or TRBV12-4 to TRBJ2-3; 15 bases are shared with TRBD2. After removal of 7 bases from V and 1 base from J, the junction contained 6 bases not matched to a gene. This CDR3 contains 17 residues. The CDR3 nucleotides read TGTGCCAGCACCAGGACTAGCGGGAGGGCCGGCACAGATACGCAGTATTTT. Its protein is CASTRTSGRAGTDTQYF.

V gene TRBV5-1 combines with J gene TRBJ2-1; no definite D call. The ends were cut back, 4 bases at V and 1 base at J, with 18 bases in the middle. Germline CDR1 reads SGHRS; CDR2 reads YFSETQ. This CDR3 has 17 residues. As DNA, the CDR3 is TGCGCCAGCAGCGCACCTTACCGAGCCAATTCCTACAATGAGCAGTTCTTC. It encodes CASSAPYRANSYNEQFF.

This clonotype was detected only a few times. This chain links TRBV6-2 or TRBV6-3 with TRBJ2-1; D perhaps matches TRBD2 (6 bases). Looked up from germline, CDR1 is MNHEY and CDR2 is SVGEGT. This CDR3 contains 14 residues. The ends were cut back, 4 bases at V and 5 bases at J, with 12 bases in the middle. CDR3 sequence: CASSWGLVDNEQFF. Here the CDR3 DNA reads TGTGCCAGCAGTTGGGGACTCGTCGACAATGAGCAGTTCTTC.

This clonotype was recorded at least ten times. The V and J genes are TRBV28 and TRBJ1-3, with D uncertain. CDR1 MDHEN and CDR2 SYDVKM come from the germline V gene. The CDR3 extends over 15 amino acids. V was pared by 6 bases and J by 0 bases, with 12 bases between. The DNA of the CDR3 is TGTGCCAGCAGCGGGAGAGGGCTCTCTGGAAACACCATATATTTT. Amino acids: CASSGRGLSGNTIYF.

V is TRBV9 and J is TRBJ2-7; TRBD2 might be the D (5 bases). The CDR3 has 15 amino acids. Looked up from germline, CDR1 is SGDLS and CDR2 is YYNGEE. Trimming stripped 0 bases from V and 2 bases from J, with 12 bases between. CDR3 amino acids: CASSVELGGTYEQYF. Here the CDR3 DNA reads TGTGCCAGCAGCGTAGAGCTAGGAGGAACCTACGAGCAGTACTTC. Using reference TRBV9 and TRBJ2-7 for the parts outside the CDR3, the full variable domain is DSGVTQTPKHLITATGQRVTLRCSPRSGDLSVYWYQQSLDQGLQFLIQYYNGEERAKGNILERFSAQQFPDLHSELNLSSLELGDSALYFCASSVELGGTYEQYFGPGTRLTVT.

This clonotype occurred a few times. The chain recombines TRBV25-1 with TRBJ2-7; TRBD1 matches at 12 bases. V dropped 2 bases and J dropped 6; count of bases not matched to a gene: 5. The V gene's germline CDR1 is MGHDK and CDR2 SYGVNS. This CDR3 is 15 amino acids long. CDR3 in amino acids: CASSELGTGGFEQYF. The CDR3, as DNA: TGTGCCAGCAGTGAACTTGGGACAGGGGGCTTCGAGCAGTACTTC.

J is TRBJ2-3 and V is TRBV15, with 15 bases aligning to TRBD2. V lost 6 bases, J lost 3 bases, and 7 bases stayed unmatched. This CDR3 comprises 17 residues. From germline, CDR1 is LNHNV and CDR2 YYDKDF (reference sequence). Here the CDR3 DNA reads TGTGCCACCAGTAGAACCGGGACTAGCGGGAGGACAGATACGCAGTATTTT. Protein sequence: CATSRTGTSGRTDTQYF. Supplemented by reference TRBV15 and TRBJ2-3, the full variable domain reads DAMVIQNPRYQVTQFGKPVTLSCSQTLNHNVMYWYQQKSSQAPKLLFHYYDKDFNNEADTPDNFQSRRPNTSFCFLDIRSPGLGDTAMYLCATSRTGTSGRTDTQYFGPGTRLTVL.

The V call is TRBV29-1, the J call TRBJ2-5; D call uncertain. The germline V gene has CDR1 SQVTM and CDR2 ANQGSEA. V gave up 3 bases and J gave up 4 bases, with 9 bases separating them. The CDR3 is made up of 12 amino acids. The CDR3 loop reads CSVDGVGETQYF. In nucleotides, the CDR3 is TGCAGCGTTGATGGTGTTGGAGAGACCCAGTACTTC.

The chain is built from TRBV20-1 and TRBJ1-3; D uncertain. Germline V gene sequence: CDR1 DFQATT, CDR2 SNEGSKA (reference sequence). The CDR3 has 14 residues. Trimming shortened V by 1 base and J by 0 bases, and 7 bases separated the two germline ends. CDR3 in DNA: TGCAGTGCTAGAGCGGCAGACTCTGGAAACACCATATATTTT. Its translation is CSARAADSGNTIYF.

The chain recombines TRBV28 with TRBJ2-4, with TRBD2 identical over 7 bases. The CDR3 length is 12 residues. J was trimmed by 6 bases and V by 6 bases; bases with no gene match: 2. The germline V gene encodes CDR1 MDHEN and CDR2 SYDVKM. The CDR3 DNA follows: TGTGCCAGCAGATCGGGGGGAAACATTCAGTACTTC. As protein: CASRSGGNIQYF.

The CDR3 protein is CASRSRDTPNSPLHF. The DNA of the CDR3 is TGTGCCAGCAGAAGTCGCGACACCCCTAATTCACCCCTCCACTTT. This chain connects TRBV2 to TRBJ1-6; no reliable D call. V lost 6 bases, J lost 6 bases, and 15 bases lay in between. This CDR3 is built from 15 residues. Germline loops: CDR1 SNHLY, CDR2 FYNNEI.

This clonotype came up once. The chain couples TRBV11-2 to TRBJ2-3; TRBD2 agrees at 10 bases. After removal of 5 bases from V and 1 base from J, the junction contained 15 bases not matched to a gene. Looked up from germline, CDR1 is SGHAT and CDR2 is FQNNGV. CDR3 length: 19 amino acids. CDR3 coding DNA: TGTGCCAGCAGCGGGAAAGCGGGAGGGGGTTGGGGGCGCACAGATACGCAGTATTTT. It specifies CASSGKAGGGWGRTDTQYF.

This rearrangement joins TRBV19 to TRBJ2-2; D possibly uses TRBD1 or TRBD2 (5 bases each). V was shortened by 3 bases and J by 8 bases, with 13 bases between the two germline ends. This CDR3 spans 14 amino acids. Looked up from germline, CDR1 is LNHDA and CDR2 is SQIVND (reference sequence). This CDR3 reads CASSMGRPAGELFF. The CDR3 nucleotides read TGTGCCAGTAGTATGGGACGGCCCGCGGGGGAGCTGTTTTTT.

In this sample, this clonotype turned up many times. The gene calls are TRBV12-3 or TRBV12-4 and TRBJ1-3, with TRBD1 as a possible D gene (5 bases). CDR3 length equals 16 residues. Trimming cost V 4 bases and J 0 bases, with 13 bases left between them. This chain's CDR3 is CASSSRQLLSGNTIYF. The CDR3 bases are TGTGCCAGCAGTTCCAGACAGCTCCTCTCTGGAAACACCATATATTTT.

This clonotype was seen a few times. This chain connects TRBV7-9 to TRBJ1-2; D unresolved. Looked up from germline, CDR1 is SEHNR and CDR2 is FQNEAQ (reference sequence). Trimming removed 2 bases from V and 4 bases from J, with 11 bases in between. The CDR3 runs 14 residues. CDR3 nucleotide sequence: TGTGCCAGCAGCTTATCCGGGGATACCTATGGCTACACCTTC. As protein: CASSLSGDTYGYTF.

This clonotype was seen a handful of times. The CDR3 loop is CSVSSLGAQGELFF. CDR3 sequence (DNA): TGCAGCGTTTCAAGTCTCGGGGCCCAAGGGGAGCTGTTTTTT. The V gene is TRBV29-1, the J gene TRBJ2-2; D assignment may be TRBD1 or TRBD2 (5 bases each). Per germline, CDR1 SQVTM and CDR2 ANQGSEA. This CDR3 has 14 amino acids. V was clipped by 5 bases and J by 8 bases, with 18 bases between them.

This clonotype was detected many times. This rearrangement joins TRBV24-1 to TRBJ2-1, with a weak D call TRBD1 (6 bases). The germline V gene encodes CDR1 KGHDR and CDR2 SFDVKD. V was shortened by 5 bases and J by 8 bases, with 12 bases between the two germline ends. This CDR3 is 13 amino acids long. The CDR3 spells CATSGQAGDEQFF. CDR3 nucleotides: TGTGCCACCAGTGGACAGGCCGGGGATGAGCAGTTCTTC.

The rearrangement uses TRBV4-3 and TRBJ1-2; no clear D. The CDR3 is 16 residues long. Trimming cost V 0 bases and J 1 base, with 12 bases left between them. The germline V gene encodes CDR1 LGHNA and CDR2 YSLEER. The DNA of the CDR3 is TGCGCCAGCAGCCAAGATCAGCGGAGTAATAACTATGGCTACACCTTC. Amino acids: CASSQDQRSNNYGYTF.